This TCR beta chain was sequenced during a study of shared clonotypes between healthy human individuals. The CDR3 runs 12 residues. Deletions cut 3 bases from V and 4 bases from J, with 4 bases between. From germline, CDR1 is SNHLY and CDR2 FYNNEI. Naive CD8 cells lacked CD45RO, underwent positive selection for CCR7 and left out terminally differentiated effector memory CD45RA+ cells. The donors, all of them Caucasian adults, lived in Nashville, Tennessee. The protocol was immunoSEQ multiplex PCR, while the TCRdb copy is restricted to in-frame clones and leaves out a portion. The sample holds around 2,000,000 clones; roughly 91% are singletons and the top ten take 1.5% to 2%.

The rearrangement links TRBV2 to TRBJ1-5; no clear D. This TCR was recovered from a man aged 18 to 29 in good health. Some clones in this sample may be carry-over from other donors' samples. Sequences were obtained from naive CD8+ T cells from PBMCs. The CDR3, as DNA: TGTGCCAGCAGTGATGGGAATCAGCCCCAGCATTTT. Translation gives CASSDGNQPQHF.